This T cell receptor (beta chain) was found in a study of T cells in Graves' hyperthyroidism and ophthalmopathy. The study based diagnoses on clinical symptoms, serum thyroxine and TRAb, thyroid ultrasound and orbital computed tomography. PBMCs were sourced from roughly 10 ml fresh peripheral blood. Ten or more counts support this clonotype. Using RNA transcripts as the source, TCR beta CDR3 regions were amplified. A first-round RT-PCR of the TCR CDR3 used the HTBI primer set. TCRdb reanalysed the multiplex PCR reads using MiXCR and keeps one entry per CDR3 protein. The data contain about 520,000 distinct CDR3 sequences, less than 25% of them seen just once; the ten biggest clones take up roughly 10%. V lost 5 bases, J lost 2 bases, and 5 bases stayed unmatched. This CDR3 region has 14 residues. Germline CDR1 LNHNV, CDR2 YYDKDF (reference sequence).

The gene calls are TRBV15 and TRBJ2-7, with TRBD1 matching 8 bases. Sample: blood. This TCR derives from a woman aged 25 to 39 with Graves' ophthalmopathy. This chain's CDR3 is CATSFDRGAYEQYF. The CDR3 DNA reads as TGTGCCACCAGCTTCGACAGGGGCGCCTACGAGCAGTACTTC.